This T cell receptor (beta chain) emerged from a study of early T cells in non-severe SARS-CoV-2 infection. TCRdb analysed the 5' RACE reads with MiXCR anew, one entry per CDR3 protein. Among approximately 52,000 distinct CDR3 sequences, 14% to 15% were seen once, and the ten largest hold less than 12%. This clonotype was found once. The sample consisted of whole blood, taken at baseline. The receptor's source is an adult who was a healthcare worker with PCR-confirmed SARS-CoV-2 infection or an uninfected control (not recorded which).

In DNA form, the CDR3 reads TGCAGCGTTGAAGGCCCCGGCAGGGAGTACGAGCAGTACTTC. Amino acids: CSVEGPGREYEQYF. J is TRBJ2-7 and V is TRBV29-1, with D perhaps being TRBD1 or TRBD2 (5 bases each). Germline V lookup: CDR1 SQVTM, CDR2 ANQGSEA. This CDR3 contains 14 residues. V lost 1 base, J lost 4 bases, and 14 bases lay in between.